The table lists the clone carrying this TCR beta chain with a count of one. The data were taken from a study of cytomegalovirus exposure and HLA in healthy donors. This CDR3 has 15 residues. CDR1 SEHNR and CDR2 FQNEAQ come from the germline V gene (reference sequence). V was trimmed by 5 bases and J by 0 bases, leaving 12 bases between them. A multiplex PCR was run with 60 Vbeta primers and 13 Jbeta primers. The table came from immunoSEQ multiplex PCR; TCRdb's copy has only in-frame clones and leaves some out. This sample has more than 150,000 clones, with around 82% found just once. The receptor was isolated from a boy aged 10-17 years in good health and CMV-seronegative. V gene TRBV7-9 combines with J gene TRBJ2-3; TRBD1 is a possible D gene (5 bases). Sequencing input: PBMCs. The CDR3 sequence: CASSQLAGSTDTQYF. CDR3 bases: TGTGCCAGCAGCCAGTTAGCAGGGAGCACAGATACGCAGTATTTT.